This T cell receptor beta chain emerged from a study of spatial heterogeneity in lung cancer. All TCR cDNA molecules were individually tagged with a unique molecular identifier. TCRdb re-derived calls from the 5' RACE reads in MiXCR, one entry per CDR3 protein. This sample has some 120,000 distinct CDR3 sequences, with about 12% found just once. The time point denotes: blood at routine non-recurrence follow-up after resection. Whole RNA from tumor, nontumor lung or frozen PBMC was sequenced unsorted. This clonotype has only a few counts. This material consisted of PBMCs, taken at follow-up. This sequence originates from a male donor with early-stage non-small cell lung cancer.

This CDR3 is CASSQDPRDIGEAFF. DNA for the CDR3: TGTGCCAGCAGCCAAGATCCGAGAGACATCGGGGAAGCTTTCTTT. The rearrangement uses TRBV3-1 and TRBJ1-1, with unresolved D. This CDR3 spans 15 amino acids. The germline V gene encodes CDR1 LGHDT and CDR2 YNNKEL (reference sequence). Between the trimmed V and J ends, which lost 0 bases and 8 bases, there was a span of 16 bases. The full variable domain, in which reference TRBV3-1 and TRBJ1-1 provide the parts outside the CDR3, is DTAVSQTPKYLVTQMGNDKSIKCEQNLGHDTMYWYKQDSKKFLKIMFSYNNKELIINETVPNRFSPKSPDKAHLNLHINSLELGDSAVYFCASSQDPRDIGEAFFGQGTRLTVV.